These 20 T cell receptor beta chains were sequenced from one sample in a study of cytotoxic CD8 clonotypes in ibrutinib-treated CLL. Sequencing used immunoSEQ multiplex PCR; TCRdb keeps in-frame clones, though not all of them. The table includes over 120,000 clones, 76% detected once. The source was PBMCs, collected after 24 months of ibrutinib treatment. Receptors were obtained from a human donor with chronic lymphocytic leukemia.

The chain uses TRBV6-5 and TRBJ1-4, with TRBD1 matching over 11 bases. Germline CDR1 and CDR2: MNHEY and SVGAGI. The CDR3 extends over 14 amino acids. J lost 8 bases, V lost 5 bases, and 4 bases had no gene match. In DNA form, the CDR3 reads TGTGCCAGCAGTCGGACAGGGGGCTCGGAAAAACTGTTTTTT. It encodes CASSRTGGSEKLFF.

This clone was counted ten times or more. This chain joins TRBV5-1 and TRBJ2-7, with D uncertain. Trimming left V 1 base short and J 5 bases short, with 7 bases between. The length of the CDR3 is 12 residues. Germline V CDR1 and CDR2: SGHRS, YFSETQ. For the CDR3, the DNA is TGCGCCAGCAGCTTGCTGGGGAACGAGCAGTACTTC. Its protein product is CASSLLGNEQYF.

This chain joins TRBV6-1 and TRBJ1-5, with D hard to call. CDR3 length: 13 amino acids. Per the germline V gene, CDR1 is MNHNS and CDR2 is SASEGT. The V end was cut by 2 bases, the J end by 5 bases, with 7 bases between. In DNA form, the CDR3 reads TGTGCCAGCAGTGAAACGACGTATCAGCCCCAGCATTTT. Its translation: CASSETTYQPQHF.

The chain is built from TRBV21-1 and TRBJ1-5. TRBV21-1 is labeled a pseudogene. The CDR3 is 8 amino acids. In DNA form, the CDR3 reads TGTGCCCCCCGGCCCCAGCATTTT. Translating it yields CAPRPQHF.

This clone has more than one count but fewer than ten. V is TRBV5-5 and J is TRBJ1-5, with D perhaps matching TRBD1 (5 bases). The germline V gene has CDR1 SGHKS and CDR2 YYEKEE (reference sequence). With 2 bases removed from V and 3 bases from J, the gap between germline ends came to 9 bases. The CDR3 totals 14 residues. CDR3 residues: CASSLGEINQPQHF. CDR3 sequence (DNA): TGTGCCAGCAGCTTAGGGGAGATCAATCAGCCCCAGCATTTT.

The chain couples TRBV2 to TRBJ1-4; D is undetermined. CDR3 length: 15 residues. Germline V gene data show CDR1 as SNHLY and CDR2 as FYNNEI. V gave up 6 bases and J gave up 0 bases, with 11 bases separating them. The CDR3: CASRPDGTTNEKLFF. The CDR3, as DNA: TGTGCCAGCAGACCGGACGGGACAACTAATGAAAAACTGTTTTTT.

V and J are TRBV5-4 and TRBJ2-3; 8 bases fit TRBD1. The CDR3 has 16 amino acids. After removal of 3 bases from V and 2 bases from J, the junction contained 8 bases not matched to a gene. CDR1 is SGHNT and CDR2 is YYREEE in the germline V gene (reference sequence). The CDR3 coding sequence is TGTGCCAGCAGCTACCAAGGACAGGGTCTCACAGATACGCAGTATTTT. Protein product: CASSYQGQGLTDTQYF.

For this clone: Other DNA sequences within the sample encode an identical CDR3. The chain couples TRBV7-3 to TRBJ2-5; unclear D gene. The V and J ends lost 5 bases and 5 bases respectively, with 12 bases between them. CDR3 length: 13 amino acids. Germline assignment: CDR1 SGHTA and CDR2 FQGTGA. For the CDR3, the DNA is TGTGCCAGCAGCCCCGGGCCGTCGGAGACCCAGTACTTC. As protein: CASSPGPSETQYF.

The chain has TRBV10-3 and TRBJ1-6; D remains unclear. In germline, CDR1 is ENHRY, CDR2 SYGVKD. This CDR3 comprises 15 residues. V gave up 1 base and J gave up 7 bases, with 11 bases separating them. The CDR3, as DNA: TGTGCCATCAGTGAGTTGGAGGGCGTAAATTCACCCCTCCACTTT. Translation gives CAISELEGVNSPLHF.

The chain links TRBV18 to TRBJ2-1; 9 positions match TRBD1. Germline assignment: CDR1 KGHSH and CDR2 LQKENI. The CDR3 has 13 amino acids. V was clipped by 5 bases and J by 9 bases; unmatched bases: 5. The CDR3 sequence is CASSIGTGSEQFF. CDR3 sequence (DNA): TGTGCCAGCTCAATCGGGACAGGGAGTGAGCAGTTCTTC.

This clone was detected a few times. This chain connects TRBV5-1 to TRBJ2-3; TRBD2 is a possible D gene (6 bases). Per the germline V gene, CDR1 is SGHRS and CDR2 is YFSETQ. The V gene lost 5 bases and the J gene lost 4 bases, with 14 bases spanning the gap. The CDR3 is made up of 14 amino acids. CDR3 DNA sequence: TGCGCCAGCAGACGGGACTCTGCGGCAGATACGCAGTATTTT. Amino acid sequence: CASRRDSAADTQYF.

The rearrangement links TRBV5-6 to TRBJ2-3; TRBD2 aligns across 9 bases. Germline CDR1 is SGHDT and CDR2 is YYEEEE. After removal of 4 bases from V and 3 bases from J, the junction contained 9 bases not matched to a gene. This CDR3 has 16 amino acids. The CDR3 DNA is TGTGCCAGCAGCCCCGGGACTAGCCATACAACAGATACGCAGTATTTT. Protein: CASSPGTSHTTDTQYF.

This clone is medium-sized within its sample. The gene calls are TRBV4-3 and TRBJ1-5; D perhaps matches TRBD1 (5 bases). The CDR3 sequence is 15 residues long. The V end was cut by 1 base, the J end by 3 bases, with 10 bases between. From germline, CDR1 is LGHNA and CDR2 YSLEER. The CDR3 bases are TGCGCCAGCAGCCAAGCTCCAGGGCCCAATCAGCCCCAGCATTTT. This encodes CASSQAPGPNQPQHF.

This rearrangement joins TRBV28 to TRBJ1-1; 7 bases are a match to TRBD1. The CDR3 extends over 13 amino acids. The junction had 5 bases not matched to a gene; V was cut back by 5 bases and J by 5 bases. Looked up from germline, CDR1 is MDHEN and CDR2 is SYDVKM. The CDR3 DNA is TGTGCCAGCAGTCAACAGGGGAGGACTGAAGCTTTCTTT. Translation gives CASSQQGRTEAFF.

The rearrangement uses TRBV7-8 and TRBJ1-1; D not resolved. Germline CDR1 is SGHVS and CDR2 is FQNEAQ. Trimming stripped 5 bases from V and 0 bases from J, with 10 bases between. The CDR3 spans 14 residues. Written as DNA, the CDR3 is TGTGCCAGCAGCCTGACCGCCATGAACACTGAAGCTTTCTTT. Its translation: CASSLTAMNTEAFF.

J is TRBJ2-3 and V is TRBV7-9; 10 positions match TRBD2. This CDR3 comprises 15 residues. The V and J ends lost 4 bases and 7 bases, in that order; junction bases with no gene match: 8. CDR1 and CDR2 (germline): SEHNR, FQNEAQ (reference sequence). The CDR3 is CASSSPLAGANTQYF. CDR3 coding DNA: TGTGCCAGCAGCTCCCCGCTAGCGGGGGCCAATACGCAGTATTTT.

This chain connects TRBV14 to TRBJ1-1, with unresolved D. This CDR3 contains 15 residues. Trimming pared 1 base from V and 3 bases from J, leaving 12 bases between. The germline CDR1 and CDR2 sequences are SGHDN and FVKESK. For the CDR3, the DNA is TGTGCCAGCAGCCAAGGGCGCTACCGTGACACTGAAGCTTTCTTT. Its protein product is CASSQGRYRDTEAFF.

The rearrangement uses TRBV5-1 and TRBJ2-3; 9 nucleotides match TRBD2. The V segment lost 0 bases and the J segment 7 bases; nucleotides outside the gene matches: 6. CDR1 and CDR2 (germline): SGHRS, YFSETQ. The CDR3 sequence is 15 residues long. CDR3 sequence reads: CASSLGTSVSHTQYF. DNA for the CDR3: TGCGCCAGCAGCTTGGGGACTAGCGTTTCCCATACGCAGTATTTT.

The V and J genes are TRBV9 and TRBJ2-1; no clear D. V was pared by 2 bases and J by 5 bases, with 23 bases between. The CDR3 length is 18 residues. Germline V lookup: CDR1 SGDLS, CDR2 YYNGEE. DNA for the CDR3: TGTGCCAGCAGCGTCGGTGCGTTTGTGGGAACACCCGACAATGAGCAGTTCTTC. Amino acids: CASSVGAFVGTPDNEQFF.

This clone was seen just once. V and J are TRBV5-5 and TRBJ2-2; D perhaps matches TRBD2 (5 bases). Germline-derived CDR1 and CDR2 are SGHKS and YYEKEE (reference sequence). V was shortened by 4 bases and J by 4 bases, with 14 bases between the two germline ends. The CDR3 spans 15 residues. The CDR3 sequence is CASSPEVGSTGELFF. CDR3 DNA: TGTGCCAGCAGCCCGGAGGTCGGCAGCACCGGGGAGCTGTTTTTT. The full variable domain, with the rest looked up from reference TRBV5-5 and TRBJ2-2, is DAGVTQSPTHLIKTRGQQVTLRCSPISGHKSVSWYQQVLGQGPQFIFQYYEKEERGRGNFPDRFSARQFPNYSSELNVNALLLGDSALYLCASSPEVGSTGELFFGEGSRLTVL.